The 16 T cell receptor beta chains given below trace back to one sample, sequenced in a study of T-cell reconstitution after alpha-beta-depleted transplantation in children. For TCRbeta, the library was prepared with unique molecular identifiers. TCRdb fed the PCR reads into MiXCR, producing one record per CDR3 protein. The sample lists about 580,000 distinct CDR3 sequences, 23% occurring once. The source was PBMCs, mostly from graft donor cells, collected 360 days after TCRalphabeta/CD19-depleted stem cell transplant. The receptor set was obtained from a boy in the first two years of life who had a stem cell transplant for acute myeloid leukemia, so the T cells may come from the graft donor.

The V call is TRBV24-1, the J call TRBJ1-2; a possible D gene is TRBD1 (6 bases). CDR1 is KGHDR and CDR2 is SFDVKD in the germline V gene. Trimming removed 1 base at V and 8 bases at J, with 10 bases between. The CDR3 totals 13 residues. CDR3 coding DNA: TGTGCCACCAGTGATTTAAAAACAGGGGGCTACACCTTC. Translation gives CATSDLKTGGYTF.

This clonotype was observed a handful of times. This chain links TRBV12-3 or TRBV12-4 with TRBJ1-3; D unresolved. Deletions cut 7 bases from V and 4 bases from J, with 26 bases between. The CDR3 has 18 residues. The CDR3 loop reads CASTLYREPRPSGNTIYF. CDR3 nucleotide sequence: TGTGCCAGCACCCTTTATAGGGAACCTCGTCCATCCGGAAACACCATATATTTT.

This clonotype was counted at least ten times. The J gene is TRBJ2-7, the V gene TRBV4-3, with no clear D. The V and J ends lost 1 base and 2 bases respectively, with 12 bases between them. Germline assignment: CDR1 LGHNA and CDR2 YSLEER. CDR3 size: 15 residues. CDR3 in DNA: TGCGCCAGCAGCCAAGGCCTTCCGAGCGCCTACGAGCAGTACTTC. Its protein product is CASSQGLPSAYEQYF.

The J gene is TRBJ1-5, the V gene TRBV20-1, with 7 bases lining up with TRBD1. The junction had 12 bases not matched to a gene; V was cut back by 5 bases and J by 5 bases. CDR1 DFQATT and CDR2 SNEGSKA come from the germline V gene (reference sequence). The CDR3 is 15 amino acids. The CDR3 DNA reads as TGCAGTGCTTCCCGGGGAAACAGGGGAGATCAGCCCCAGCATTTT. Protein sequence: CSASRGNRGDQPQHF.

This chain connects TRBV11-2 to TRBJ2-2, with D possibly being TRBD2 (5 bases). The V end was cut by 3 bases, the J end by 8 bases, with 7 bases between. The CDR3 covers 12 residues. CDR1 SGHAT and CDR2 FQNNGV come from the germline V gene. The CDR3 bases are TGTGCCAGCAGCTTTTCGGGAGGGGAGCTGTTTTTT. Translating gives CASSFSGGELFF. The full variable domain, completed using reference TRBV11-2 and TRBJ2-2, is EAGVAQSPRYKIIEKRQSVAFWCNPISGHATLYWYQQILGQGPKLLIQFQNNGVVDDSQLPKDRFSAERLKGVDSTLKIQPAKLEDSAVYLCASSFSGGELFFGEGSRLTVL.

This clonotype was seen only a few times. The CDR3 DNA sequence: TGTGCCAGCAGTGGGGGACTATTGGGAGAGCAGTACGTC. It codes for CASSGGLLGEQYV. This chain joins TRBV6-1 and TRBJ2-7, with TRBD2 matching 7 bases. This CDR3 has 13 residues. The V segment lost 4 bases and the J segment 7 bases; nucleotides outside the gene matches: 7. Per germline, CDR1 MNHNS and CDR2 SASEGT.

The V and J genes are TRBV5-4 and TRBJ2-1, with 10 bases identical to TRBD1. The CDR3 extends over 14 amino acids. Unmatched junction bases numbered 8, after V lost 5 bases and J lost 9 bases. Per the germline V gene, CDR1 is SGHNT and CDR2 is YYREEE (reference sequence). The chain's CDR3 is CASRPGTGDLEQFF. The DNA for the CDR3 is TGTGCCAGCAGGCCCGGGACAGGGGACCTTGAGCAGTTCTTC.

This clonotype was seen ten or more times. The chain is built from TRBV5-5 and TRBJ1-5; D is uncertain. V lost 3 bases to trimming and J lost 7 bases, with 14 bases between them. The CDR3 is 14 amino acids. The V gene's germline CDR1 is SGHKS and CDR2 YYEKEE (reference sequence). Written as DNA, the CDR3 is TGTGCCAGCAGCTCGGTTCCAGCCGTCCAGCCCCAGCATTTT. Translation: CASSSVPAVQPQHF.

This clonotype was counted at least ten times. This chain uses TRBV20-1 with TRBJ2-1; no reliable D call. Germline CDR1 DFQATT, CDR2 SNEGSKA (reference sequence). V lost 0 bases to trimming and J lost 7 bases, with 13 bases between them. This CDR3 spans 14 amino acids. CDR3 protein: CSARDRPLGNEQFF. CDR3 in DNA: TGCAGTGCTAGAGATCGGCCCTTAGGAAATGAGCAGTTCTTC.

The chain recombines TRBV20-1 with TRBJ2-1; 13 nucleotides agree with TRBD2. V shed 6 bases, J shed 5 bases, and the junction held 7 bases outside the gene matches. Germline V gives CDR1 DFQATT, CDR2 SNEGSKA (reference sequence). The CDR3 loop spans 15 amino acids. In DNA, the CDR3 is TGCAGTGCACAACTAGCGGGGGGGCCGGACAATGAGCAGTTCTTC. It specifies CSAQLAGGPDNEQFF.

This clonotype was found a few times. The gene calls are TRBV12-3 or TRBV12-4 and TRBJ1-5; tentatively, D is TRBD1 (5 bases). The germline V and J ends were trimmed by 5 bases and 5 bases, with 19 bases remaining between them. This CDR3 spans 16 amino acids. CDR3 protein: CASSPGDGRRHQPQHF. The CDR3 DNA reads TGTGCCAGCAGTCCGGGGGACGGACGGAGGCATCAGCCCCAGCATTTT.

This clonotype was detected ten times or more. The rearrangement joins TRBV6-5 to TRBJ1-4; D remains unclear. The CDR3 extends over 14 amino acids. Germline values: CDR1 MNHEY, CDR2 SVGAGI. V was cut by 4 bases and J by 5 bases, with 11 bases left in between. CDR3 coding DNA: TGTGCCAGCAGTTCAGGACGGATAAATGAAAAACTGTTTTTT. As protein: CASSSGRINEKLFF.

This chain uses TRBV12-3 or TRBV12-4 with TRBJ1-3, with D possibly TRBD1 on 5 matching bases. Trimming left V 5 bases short and J 5 bases short, with 16 bases between. The CDR3 runs 15 residues. CDR3 sequence: CASSPRVGGRNTIYF. For the CDR3, the DNA is TGTGCCAGCAGTCCCCGGGTGGGGGGAAGAAACACCATATATTTT.

The chain links TRBV20-1 to TRBJ2-7; D not resolved. CDR3 length: 14 residues. Germline lookup yields CDR1 DFQATT and CDR2 SNEGSKA (reference sequence). With 0 bases removed from V and 1 base from J, the gap between germline ends came to 10 bases. CDR3 residues: CSAREATPSYEQYF. CDR3 bases: TGCAGTGCTAGAGAGGCGACGCCGTCCTACGAGCAGTACTTC.

The gene calls are TRBV4-3 and TRBJ1-2, with D unresolved. Germline CDR1 reads LGHNA; CDR2 reads YSLEER. V was cut by 2 bases and J by 3 bases, with 13 bases left in between. The length of the CDR3 is 15 residues. CDR3 bases: TGCGCCAGCAGCCAATCTCCGGGCGCGGACTATGGCTACACCTTC. It translates to CASSQSPGADYGYTF.

In its sample, this clonotype was seen many times. The rearrangement links TRBV10-2 to TRBJ2-7, with 13 bases lining up with TRBD2. Germline V gene lookup returns CDR1 WSHSY and CDR2 SAAADI. The CDR3 runs 19 residues. The trim removed 4 bases at V and 3 bases at J, leaving 15 bases unmatched. The CDR3 spells CASSGGLAGTLASYYEQYV. CDR3 in DNA: TGCGCCAGCAGTGGGGGACTAGCGGGGACCCTCGCCTCATACTACGAGCAGTACGTC.